These T cell receptor beta chains were read from a single sample in a study of blood T cell repertoires in COVID-19. Some clones are missing from TCRdb's copy, which holds only in-frame ones; the method was immunoSEQ multiplex PCR. The sample gives a few hundred thousand clones, 90% of which show up once; over 5.5% is in the top ten. Sequencing was performed on peripheral blood. All receptors come from a woman between 50 and 59 years old with COVID-19, enrolled during active disease. CDR3s leave out the opening cysteine and the closing phenylalanine or tryptophan.

V,CDR3
TRBV30,AWSGPLTPKSSGNTIY
TRBV4-3,ASSQEGPSGGTDTQY
TRBV3-1/TRBV3-2,ASSQYDRPDTEAF
TRBV18,ATATGRLAVYEQY
TRBV5-6,ASSFRSNRGMNTEAF
TRBV7-2,AGGLALETQY
TRBV18,ASSDRQGIYEQY
TRBV5-6,ASSLAVNHAYGNTIY
TRBV5-1,ASSVTGWDEQY
TRBV6-5,ASSWIPGVRTEAF
TRBV27,ASSRNRGTHSTNEKLF
TRBV19,ASKRQVWSTGELF
TRBV20-1,SASRQGVTYEQY
TRBV11-3,ASSLDGTGGQF
TRBV18,ASSPSTASEQF
TRBV11-2,ASSLSPGQGLGHGYT
TRBV7-9,ASSPRTSSEQY
TRBV11-3,ASSLPQGDTQY
TRBV4-3,ASSPLTGYNEKLF
TRBV7-2,ASSSSGTLNEQF
TRBV10-3,AISESGDNQPQH
TRBV6-5,ASSYSGALNTEAF
TRBV2,ASSETQDRGREDGYT
TRBV19,ASSILRGDQPQH
TRBV5-1,ASSSGKGNEKLF
TRBV27,ASSLKRVADRGYGYT
TRBV10-3,AISPGMTSGRGDTQY
TRBV4-3,ASSQAGGFEQF
TRBV9,ASRTGTLTDTQY
TRBV12-5,ASGLGQGVRNTGELF
TRBV5-5,ASSPQGGPGQPQH
TRBV6-2/TRBV6-3,ASSTGGGYT
TRBV9,ASSVEGDSGNTIY
TRBV18,ASSPILRGGGTVGRNSGNTIY
TRBV24-1,ATSDHRTGSYEQY
TRBV30,AWRGTLNTGELF
TRBV5-1,ASSLVPGVGTGELF
TRBV7-9,ASSGFKTEVGGTGELF
TRBV7-2,ASSLGTQETQY
TRBV10-3,AISESGTSNQPQH
TRBV4-1,ASSQVIFVGQAQH
TRBV12-3/TRBV12-4,ASSGTRRNEQF
TRBV6-5,ASRGESRNTIY
TRBV4-1,ASSSSPQGSYEQY
TRBV12-3/TRBV12-4,ASSLGHTIY
TRBV7-9,ASSLYTSGGTYEQY
TRBV6-6,ASSYGPNEQF
TRBV18,ASSPRTGGEGEKLF
TRBV19,ASSISPEVKTQY
TRBV30,ACSRDSSGNTIY
TRBV27,ASSPGGGYNEQF
TRBV7-8,ASSLAQGPYEQY
TRBV9,ASSVSSLTQGSSYNEQF
TRBV10-3,AGGTSGKEQF
TRBV6-5,ASSPGGTVDQQY